Following are 19 T cell receptor beta chains from one sample sequenced in a study of CXCR3-negative and CXCR3-positive naive CD8 T cells. No cognate antigen is known for these TCRs. Study outcomes and limitations: More hydrophobic TRB CDR3s occurred in CXCR3-positive than in CXCR3-negative naive cells.

UMI labels and 5' RACE were used to prepare the TRB cDNA libraries. TCRdb reprocessed the 5' RACE reads and stores each CDR3 protein as one record, lacking DNA. Its clone listing holds about 86,000 distinct CDR3 sequences. Sequenced: naive CXCR3+ CD8+ T cells from blood. The subset is: CD45RO-CCR7+CD27+CD95- naive CD8+ T cells expressing CXCR3 (TNR3+). These receptors were obtained from a human donor in good health. Some clones in this sample may be carry-over from other donors' samples.

The rearrangement uses TRBV11-2 and TRBJ1-2; the TCRdb D gene call, TRBD1, has no DNA to confirm it. The CDR3 has 17 residues. Germline CDR1 reads SGHAT; CDR2 reads FQNNGV. This chain's CDR3 is CASSPLARGSRWVGYTF.

The chain combines TRBV29-1 with TRBJ2-1; TCRdb's D call, TRBD1, is unchecked because there is no DNA. CDR1 and CDR2 (germline): SQVTM, ANQGSEA. This CDR3 spans 12 amino acids. This chain's CDR3 is CSVDRGQHEQFF.

The gene calls are TRBV20-1 and TRBJ2-7; the D call of TRBD2 rests on TCRdb alone, since no DNA is present to check it. Germline CDR1 is DFQATT and CDR2 is SNEGSKA (reference sequence). The CDR3 runs 14 residues. This CDR3 is CSARGLAGLYEQYF.

V gene TRBV7-7 combines with J gene TRBJ1-1; the D call from TCRdb, TRBD1, cannot be confirmed without DNA. This CDR3 has 13 residues. From germline, CDR1 is SSHAT and CDR2 FNYEAQ (reference sequence). The CDR3 sequence: CASSPGPGTEAFF.

The gene calls are TRBV28 and TRBJ1-5. This CDR3 comprises 15 residues. The germline gives CDR1 MDHEN, CDR2 SYDVKM. The CDR3 spells CASSWEGAGNQPQHF.

This chain connects TRBV5-5 to TRBJ2-1. The CDR3 is made up of 15 amino acids. Germline V gene lookup returns CDR1 SGHKS and CDR2 YYEKEE (reference sequence). This chain's CDR3 is CASSSGRSSYNEQFF.

This chain links TRBV7-9 with TRBJ2-7. CDR1 and CDR2 from the germline V gene are SEHNR and FQNEAQ (reference sequence). This CDR3 is built from 13 residues. The CDR3 region is CASSSPDDYEQYF.

V gene TRBV7-9 combines with J gene TRBJ2-3; TCRdb outputs TRBD1, but without DNA this stays unchecked. This CDR3 has 17 residues. The germline gives CDR1 SEHNR, CDR2 FQNEAQ (reference sequence). The CDR3 region is CASSLPREGRSTDTQYF.

The gene calls are TRBV29-1 and TRBJ1-1. Germline V gives CDR1 SQVTM, CDR2 ANQGSEA. The CDR3 runs to 12 residues. This CDR3 is CSVGAGRTEAFF. The variable domain in full, completed from reference TRBV29-1 and TRBJ1-1, reads SAVISQKPSRDICQRGTSLTIQCQVDSQVTMMFWYRQQPGQSLTLIATANQGSEATYESGFVIDKFPISRPNLTFSTLTVSNMSPEDSSIYLCSVGAGRTEAFFGQGTRLTVV.

The chain combines TRBV25-1 with TRBJ2-7; TCRdb's D call, TRBD1, is unchecked because there is no DNA. The CDR3 contains 15 residues. Germline V gives CDR1 MGHDK, CDR2 SYGVNS. The CDR3 sequence is CASSPNRGRQDEQYF.

CDR3 region: CASSHEGKGREAFF. The chain is built from TRBV13 and TRBJ1-1; TCRdb designates TRBD1, a call that cannot be tested without DNA. CDR1 is PRHDT and CDR2 is FYEKMQ in the germline V gene (reference sequence). This CDR3 spans 14 amino acids. Complete variable domain (other parts from reference TRBV13 and TRBJ1-1): AAGVIQSPRHLIKEKRETATLKCYPIPRHDTVYWYQQGPGQDPQFLISFYEKMQSDKGSIPDRFSAQQFSDYHSELNMSSLELGDSALYFCASSHEGKGREAFFGQGTRLTVV.

The chain employs TRBV15 and TRBJ2-3; TCRdb returns TRBD2, unconfirmable since there is no DNA. The CDR3 extends over 15 amino acids. Germline loops: CDR1 LNHNV, CDR2 YYDKDF (reference sequence). The CDR3 sequence is CATSRNRLEGDTQYF.

The chain links TRBV3-1 to TRBJ2-7; lacking DNA, the TRBD2 call made by TCRdb goes unchecked. Germline CDR1 and CDR2: LGHDT and YNNKEL (reference sequence). This CDR3 region has 15 residues. The CDR3 region is CASSQEGLAGDEQYF.

The chain has TRBV29-1 and TRBJ2-7; without DNA, the TCRdb call of TRBD1 cannot be checked. Germline V gene data show CDR1 as SQVTM and CDR2 as ANQGSEA. CDR3 size: 12 residues. CDR3 region: CSVAGHTYEQYF.

The genes are TRBV20-1 and TRBJ1-5. This CDR3 has 15 residues. Per germline, CDR1 DFQATT and CDR2 SNEGSKA (reference sequence). This CDR3 reads CSAEGSGEGSQPQHF.

The CDR3 reads CASSLGTERSTDTQYF. This rearrangement joins TRBV11-2 to TRBJ2-3; TCRdb calls TRBD1, which cannot be checked without DNA. This CDR3 contains 16 residues. Germline lookup yields CDR1 SGHAT and CDR2 FQNNGV.

The chain employs TRBV6-1 and TRBJ2-7. The CDR3 runs to 13 residues. Germline-derived CDR1 and CDR2 are MNHNS and SASEGT. This CDR3 reads CASSVDSPYEQYF.

The gene calls are TRBV28 and TRBJ2-3; the TCRdb D gene call, TRBD1, has no DNA to confirm it. This CDR3 is built from 14 residues. Germline V CDR1 and CDR2: MDHEN, SYDVKM. The chain's CDR3 is CASSFRGASDTQYF. Full variable domain (rest looked up from reference TRBV28 and TRBJ2-3): DVKVTQSSRYLVKRTGEKVFLECVQDMDHENMFWYRQDPGLGLRLIYFSYDVKMKEKGDIPEGYSVSREKKERFSLILESASTNQTSMYLCASSFRGASDTQYFGPGTRLTVL.

The rearrangement joins TRBV28 to TRBJ1-6. The CDR3 runs to 15 residues. Looked up from germline, CDR1 is MDHEN and CDR2 is SYDVKM. CDR3: CASERASSYNSPLHF.